Sequencing of this T cell receptor (beta chain) was carried out in a study of beta chain features in type 1 diabetes. Findings and limits, study-wide: PCR, the amplification step, might favor shorter templates, equally in patients and controls. The naive, central memory and Treg TCRB repertoires looked more alike in patients than they did in healthy donors.

Reverse transcription of all isolated RNA meant that expressed TCRB transcripts were sequenced. Sequenced by immunoSEQ multiplex PCR; TCRdb stores in-frame clones only, minus some. The sample contains hundreds of thousands of clones, around 68% of which appear only once. The CDR3 consists of 13 residues. Germline CDR1 and CDR2: GTSNPN and SVGIG (reference sequence). Deletions cut 0 bases from V and 1 base from J, with 6 bases between. A heparinised blood draw that averaged about 100 mL was obtained once from each donor. Sorting based on CD45RO/CCR7/CD25/CD127/CD95/CD27 separated CD4+ naive, central memory, regulatory and stem cell-like memory cells. As regards this clone: The antigen remains undetermined. The sample holds other DNA sequences that translate to the same CDR3.

Material: naive CD4+ T cells from blood. The rearrangement uses TRBV30 and TRBJ1-1; D uncertain. This sequence was found in a man aged 25 to 40 in good health. The CDR3, as DNA: TGTGCCTGGAGTGTAGGCAGGAACACTGAAGCTTTCTTT. Translated, it gives CAWSVGRNTEAFF.